This entry lists 3 T cell receptor beta chains sequenced from one sample in a study of vaccination effects on CD4 cells after COVID-19. Produced via immunoSEQ multiplex PCR; TCRdb's table is partial and in-frame only. The sample has 78,000 or so clones; roughly 79% are singletons. ViraFEST assay sequencing came after antigen-specific CD4+ T cells were expanded with viral peptide pools. Once cultured for roughly nine days, the cells underwent separation to obtain CD4+ T cells. According to the study, vaccine recipients showed no prior SARS-CoV-2 infection and negative nucleocapsid antibodies. Antigen specificity for these receptors is unknown. This material consisted of CD4+ T cells from PBMCs cultured with SARS-CoV-2 spike peptides, taken before COVID-19 vaccination. The receptors were gathered from a human donor who received a COVID-19 vaccine.

J is TRBJ1-1 and V is TRBV4-1; the D gene is possibly TRBD1 (5 bases). CDR1 is MGHRA, CDR2 YSYEKL, per germline. V lost 4 bases and J lost 0, with 9 bases in between. The CDR3 runs to 14 residues. This chain's CDR3 is CASSRGPLNTEAFF. The CDR3 coding sequence is TGCGCCAGCAGCCGGGGACCGTTGAACACTGAAGCTTTCTTT.

The table lists this clone with a count of one. CDR3: CASSLGGLGYQPQHF. In nucleotides, the CDR3 is TGTGCCAGCAGCTTAGGGGGTTTAGGATATCAGCCCCAGCATTTT. This sequence joins TRBV5-8 and TRBJ1-5, with D maybe TRBD1 (6 bases). This CDR3 spans 15 amino acids. Germline V lookup: CDR1 SGHTS, CDR2 YDEGEE. Trimming left V 2 bases short and J 5 bases short, with 14 bases between.

The genes are TRBV5-1 and TRBJ2-7; D possibly uses TRBD1 or TRBD2 (5 bases each). CDR1 is SGHRS and CDR2 is YFSETQ in the germline V gene. The V end lost 4 bases, the J end lost 10 bases, and 21 bases lay between the germline ends. The CDR3 has 14 amino acids. For the CDR3, the DNA is TGCGCCAGCAGCGCCCCACTTGCCGGGACCTCACAGTACGTC. This codes for CASSAPLAGTSQYV.